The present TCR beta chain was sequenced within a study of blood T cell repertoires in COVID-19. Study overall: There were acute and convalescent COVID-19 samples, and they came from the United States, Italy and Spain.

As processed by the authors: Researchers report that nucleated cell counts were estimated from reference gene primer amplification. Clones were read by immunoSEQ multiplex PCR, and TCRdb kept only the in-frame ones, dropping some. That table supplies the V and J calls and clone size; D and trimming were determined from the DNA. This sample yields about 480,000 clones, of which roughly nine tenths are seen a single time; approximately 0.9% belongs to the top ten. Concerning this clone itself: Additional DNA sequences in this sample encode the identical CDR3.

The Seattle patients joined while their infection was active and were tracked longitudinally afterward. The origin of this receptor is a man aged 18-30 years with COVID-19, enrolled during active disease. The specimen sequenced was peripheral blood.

CDR3 sequence reads: CASSVLAGAQETQYF. CDR3 coding DNA: TGTGCCAGCAGTGTACTAGCGGGGGCCCAAGAGACCCAGTACTTC. The chain couples TRBV2 to TRBJ2-5, with 11 bases fitting TRBD2. V dropped 4 bases and J dropped 1; count of bases not matched to a gene: 2. Germline V gene data show CDR1 as SNHLY and CDR2 as FYNNEI. This CDR3 contains 15 residues.